This is a list of T cell receptor beta chains from one sample in a study of spatial heterogeneity in lung cancer. MiXCR, applied by TCRdb to the 5' RACE reads, yields one record per CDR3 protein. The sample contains around 100,000 distinct CDR3 sequences, 3.5% to 5% of which appear only once. This sample comprised lung tumor tissue, obtained at surgery. All receptors come from a male donor with early-stage non-small cell lung cancer. The conserved cysteine and the conserved F or W are not part of the CDR3 here.

>TRBJ2-5|TRBV3-1
ASSQDPRLETQY
>TRBJ2-2|TRBV20-1
SARAPALGELF
>TRBJ2-4|TRBV7-2
ASSLPPFTKNIQY
>TRBJ2-3|TRBV27
ASSLAHITDTQY
>TRBJ2-3|TRBV19
ASTGDTDTQY
>TRBJ1-2|TRBV5-1
ASSLESKPYGYT
>TRBJ1-5|TRBV4-1
ASSQGLGNNQPQH
>TRBJ1-1|TRBV6-5
ASSYSGRQNTEAF
>TRBJ2-1|TRBV6-1
ASSDDKPLYNEQF
>TRBJ2-1|TRBV3-1
ASSQASLNEQF
>TRBJ2-7|TRBV27
ASSLDSYSGEQY
>TRBJ2-1|TRBV18
ASSPPVAKFYNEQF
>TRBJ1-5|TRBV5-6
ASSFSAGGIGQPQH
>TRBJ2-7|TRBV28
ATMIGGSSYEQY
>TRBJ1-1|TRBV5-6
ASSPQGAEAF
>TRBJ2-1|TRBV27
ASGPGLGIGNEQF
>TRBJ2-7|TRBV29-1
SVEVRGRPYEQY
>TRBJ2-4|TRBV28
ASREFNLAGGLAKNIQY
>TRBJ2-1|TRBV6-6
ASSPSGGNLNEQF
>TRBJ2-7|TRBV28
ASSFLAGLYEQY
>TRBJ1-2|TRBV21-1
ASSNADGYT
>TRBJ1-1|TRBV7-6
ASSRPEGEAF
>TRBJ2-3|TRBV6-1
ASSEPFSSDTQY
>TRBJ1-6|TRBV28
ASSLSSTEGDSPLH
>TRBJ1-2|TRBV6-1
ASSELSRDVNYGYT
>TRBJ2-3|TRBV27
ASSPWTGSLKDTQY
>TRBJ2-3|TRBV18
ASSPNGVRTDTQY
>TRBJ2-2|TRBV12-3/TRBV12-4
ASSDRGRTGELF
>TRBJ1-2|TRBV6-1
ASRMGDRDYGYT